This T cell receptor beta chain was identified in a study of blood T cell repertoires in COVID-19. Study-wide context: Some COVID-19 samples were acute and others convalescent; all came from the United States, Italy and Spain.

Looked up from germline, CDR1 is MDHEN and CDR2 is SYDVKM. The CDR3 extends over 14 amino acids. Between the trimmed V and J ends, which lost 5 bases and 1 base, there was a span of 9 bases. Repertoires were generated with immunoSEQ multiplex PCR, while TCRdb's copy carries only in-frame clones and drops some. The table records approximately 63,000 clones, 86% of them present only once. This TCR was recovered from a woman at least 80 years old with acute or convalescent COVID-19. This rearrangement joins TRBV28 to TRBJ2-1; no firm D call. The sample comprised peripheral blood. The CDR3 loop is CASSPPGSYNEQFF. DNA for the CDR3: TGTGCCAGCAGTCCGCCCGGGTCCTACAATGAGCAGTTCTTC.